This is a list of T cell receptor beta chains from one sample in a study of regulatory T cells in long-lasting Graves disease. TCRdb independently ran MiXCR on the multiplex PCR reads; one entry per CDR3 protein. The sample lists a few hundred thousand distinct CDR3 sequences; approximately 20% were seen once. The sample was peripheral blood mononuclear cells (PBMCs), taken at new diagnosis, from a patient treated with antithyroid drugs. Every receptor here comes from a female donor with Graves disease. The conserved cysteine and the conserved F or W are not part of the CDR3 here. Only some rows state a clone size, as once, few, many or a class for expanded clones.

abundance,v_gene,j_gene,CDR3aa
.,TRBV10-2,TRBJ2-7,ASSADSASYEQY
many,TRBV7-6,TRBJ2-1,ASSLGGSPTYNEQF
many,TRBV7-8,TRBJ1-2,ASSLGGGRGYT
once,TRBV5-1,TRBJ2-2,ASRGSGGFDTGELF
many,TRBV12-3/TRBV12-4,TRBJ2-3,ASSLNTDTQY
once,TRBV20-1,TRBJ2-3,SARSGTSGRETDTQY
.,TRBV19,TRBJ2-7,ASSASSYEQY
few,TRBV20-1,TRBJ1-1,SAGGGTAQNTEAF
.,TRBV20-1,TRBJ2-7,SAVRGNEQY
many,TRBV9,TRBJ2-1,ASSVASGRGHEQF
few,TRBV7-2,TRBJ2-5,ASSPMRAETQY
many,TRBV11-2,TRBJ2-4,ASSWDVKNIQY
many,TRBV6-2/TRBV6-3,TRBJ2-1,ASSPGAGAAYNEQF
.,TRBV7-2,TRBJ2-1,ASSSAGTLNEQF
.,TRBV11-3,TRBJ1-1,ASSSENVNTEAF
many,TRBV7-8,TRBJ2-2,ASSSGHGIGVGGELF
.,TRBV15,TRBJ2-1,ATSRDNTRWREQF
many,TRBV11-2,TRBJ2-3,ASSWQGAGSDTQY
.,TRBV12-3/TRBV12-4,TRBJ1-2,ASSLSDVDGYT
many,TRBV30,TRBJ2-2,AWTRWAPNTGELF
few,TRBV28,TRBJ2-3,ASSRDSSTDTQY
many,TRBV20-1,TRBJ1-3,SATTGAPSGNTIY
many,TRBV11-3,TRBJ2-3,ASSPAGGWSDTQY
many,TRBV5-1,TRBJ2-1,ASSSFAGVSYNEQF
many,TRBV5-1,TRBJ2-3,ASRHDRDADTQY
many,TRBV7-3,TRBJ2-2,ASGYGTGELF
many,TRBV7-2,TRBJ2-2,ASSLKLAGGGTGELF
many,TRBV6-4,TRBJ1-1,ASSDSPGTTEAF
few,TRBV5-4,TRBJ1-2,ASSLDLGINYGYT
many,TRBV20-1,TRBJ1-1,SASSQGLADTEAF
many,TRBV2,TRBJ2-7,ASSDDRRTEQY
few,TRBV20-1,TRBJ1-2,SASEGAGSYGYT
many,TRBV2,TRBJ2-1,ASAKLAGGEYEQF
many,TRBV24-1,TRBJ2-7,ATSDAGTGTDEQY
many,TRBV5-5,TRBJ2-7,ASSFGGLFEQY
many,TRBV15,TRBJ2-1,ATRPGQGIYEQF
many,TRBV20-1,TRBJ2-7,SAPSSTGTGTLFYEQY
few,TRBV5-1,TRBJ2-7,ASSPPPGGDEQY
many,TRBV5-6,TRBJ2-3,ASSLTGEVTDTQY
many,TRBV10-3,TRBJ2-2,AISESMRSGSNTGELF
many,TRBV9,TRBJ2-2,ASSVGHSNTGELF
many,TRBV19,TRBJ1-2,ASSTHYGYT
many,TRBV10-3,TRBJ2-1,AISESSSSSYNEQF
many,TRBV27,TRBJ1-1,ASRRPDTEAF
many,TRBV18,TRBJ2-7,ASSPRDPYEQY
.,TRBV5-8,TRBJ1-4,ASSWQGSGKLF